What follows is one T cell receptor (beta chain) and its context. Its matching antigen is unknown. The sample has other DNA sequences that encode this CDR3 too. Per germline, CDR1 SGHNT and CDR2 YYREEE (reference sequence). The V end lost 3 bases, the J end lost 5 bases, and 16 bases lay between the germline ends. CDR3 length equals 15 residues. The source of the sample is a study of cytomegalovirus exposure and HLA in healthy donors. Study-level results: Later analysis placed DRB1 highest and HLA-C lowest in TCR association rates, which differed by HLA locus. Versus the roughly 640-donor mean, an Asian-associated ancestry cluster reportedly showed fewer N-insertions in a later analysis.

60 Vbeta and 13 Jbeta primers were used in PCR. This table comes from immunoSEQ multiplex PCR, and its TCRdb copy is limited to in-frame clones, with some not included. The table includes about 120,000 clones, over 60% detected once. Sequenced material: PBMCs. The chain recombines TRBV5-4 with TRBJ2-3; D is ambiguous. This TCR derives from a woman in her 30s in good health and CMV-seropositive. The CDR3 loop reads CASSSQTALKDTQYF. For the CDR3, the DNA is TGTGCCAGCAGCTCCCAAACTGCACTTAAAGATACGCAGTATTTT.